This T cell receptor beta chain was captured in a study of T cell changes during pregnancy in multiple sclerosis. Libraries were prepared by immunoSEQ multiplex PCR; TCRdb keeps only in-frame clonotypes and omits some of them. This sample has roughly 51,000 clones; around 93% occur once, and the top ten carry more than 0.15%. The CDR3 has 16 residues. The trim removed 0 bases at V and 5 bases at J, leaving 9 bases unmatched. Germline CDR1 and CDR2: MGHRA and YSYEKL. This clonotype was obtained from a female donor in good health, enrolled as a control in a pregnancy study. The chain carries TRBV4-1 and TRBJ1-2, with 7 bases identical to TRBD1. The source material was CD4+ T cells from peripheral blood mononuclear cells, sampled after pregnancy. Here the CDR3 DNA reads TGCGCCAGCAGCCAAGATTCGGCAGGGGGGTTTTATGGCTACACCTTC. This encodes CASSQDSAGGFYGYTF.